This TCR beta chain was obtained from a study of early T cells in non-severe SARS-CoV-2 infection. Germline V lookup: CDR1 MNHEY, CDR2 SVGEGT. This CDR3 has 15 amino acids. Trimming cost V 2 bases and J 6 bases, with 16 bases left between them. This clonotype was detected ten times or more. Unique molecular identifiers tagged individual cDNA molecules. TCRdb analysed the 5' RACE reads with MiXCR anew, one entry per CDR3 protein. The table has tens of thousands of distinct CDR3 sequences, roughly 12% seen once. This receptor was obtained from an adult who was a healthcare worker with PCR-confirmed SARS-CoV-2 infection or an uninfected control (not recorded which). The sequencing input was whole blood. V and J are TRBV6-2 or TRBV6-3 and TRBJ1-2, with D possibly matching TRBD1 (6 bases). DNA of the CDR3: TGTGCCAGCAGTTACGAACAGGGAAGGAGTGATGGCTACACCTTC. Translated, it gives CASSYEQGRSDGYTF.